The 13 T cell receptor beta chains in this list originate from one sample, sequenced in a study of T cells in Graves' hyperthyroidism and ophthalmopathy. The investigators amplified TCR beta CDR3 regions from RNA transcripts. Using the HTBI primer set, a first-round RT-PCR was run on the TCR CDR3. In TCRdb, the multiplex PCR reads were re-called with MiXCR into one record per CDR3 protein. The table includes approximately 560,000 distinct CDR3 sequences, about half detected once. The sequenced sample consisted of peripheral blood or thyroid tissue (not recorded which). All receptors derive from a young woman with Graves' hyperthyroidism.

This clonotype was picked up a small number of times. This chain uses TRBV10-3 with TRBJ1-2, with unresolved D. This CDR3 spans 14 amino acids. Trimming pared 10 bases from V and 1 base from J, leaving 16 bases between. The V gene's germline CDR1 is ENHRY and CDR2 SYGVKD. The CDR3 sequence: CASRTPAINYGYTF. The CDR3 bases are TGTGCCAGCCGAACTCCCGCAATTAACTATGGCTACACCTTC.

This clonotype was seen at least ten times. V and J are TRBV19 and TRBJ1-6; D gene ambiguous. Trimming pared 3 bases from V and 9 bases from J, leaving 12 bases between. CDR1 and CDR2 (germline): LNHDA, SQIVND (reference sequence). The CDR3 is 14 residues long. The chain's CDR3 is CASSMVGRSSPLHF. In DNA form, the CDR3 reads TGTGCCAGTAGTATGGTAGGGAGGAGTTCACCCCTCCACTTT. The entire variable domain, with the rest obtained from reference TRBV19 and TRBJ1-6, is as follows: DGGITQSPKYLFRKEGQNVTLSCEQNLNHDAMYWYRQDPGQGLRLIYYSQIVNDFQKGDIAEGYSVSREKKESFPLTVTSAQKNPTAFYLCASSMVGRSSPLHFGNGTRLTVT.

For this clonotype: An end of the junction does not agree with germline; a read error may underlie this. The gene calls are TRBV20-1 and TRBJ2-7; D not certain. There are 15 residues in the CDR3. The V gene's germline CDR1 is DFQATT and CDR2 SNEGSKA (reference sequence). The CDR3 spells CSARPLEEPAYGQYF. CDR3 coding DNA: TGCAGTGCTAGACCCCTTGAGGAGCCGGCCTACGGGCAGTACTTC.

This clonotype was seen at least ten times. CDR3: CASTPWAFF. The CDR3 DNA reads as TGTGCCAGCACTCCTTGGGCTTTCTTT. The V call is TRBV6-5, the J call TRBJ1-1; D is ambiguous. Trimming removed 7 bases from V and 11 bases from J, with 8 bases in between. This CDR3 comprises 9 residues. CDR1 is MNHEY, CDR2 SVGAGI, per germline.

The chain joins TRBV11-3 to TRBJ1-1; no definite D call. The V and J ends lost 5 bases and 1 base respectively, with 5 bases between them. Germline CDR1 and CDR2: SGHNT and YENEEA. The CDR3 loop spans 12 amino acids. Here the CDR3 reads CASSHPNTEAFF. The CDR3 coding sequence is TGTGCCAGCAGCCACCCGAACACTGAAGCTTTCTTT.

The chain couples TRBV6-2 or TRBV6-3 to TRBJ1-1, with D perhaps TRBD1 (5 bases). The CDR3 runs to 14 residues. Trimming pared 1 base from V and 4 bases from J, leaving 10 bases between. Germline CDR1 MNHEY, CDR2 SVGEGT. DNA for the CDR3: TGTGCCAGCAGTTACTGGTCCGGGGGCACTGAAGCTTTCTTT. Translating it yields CASSYWSGGTEAFF.

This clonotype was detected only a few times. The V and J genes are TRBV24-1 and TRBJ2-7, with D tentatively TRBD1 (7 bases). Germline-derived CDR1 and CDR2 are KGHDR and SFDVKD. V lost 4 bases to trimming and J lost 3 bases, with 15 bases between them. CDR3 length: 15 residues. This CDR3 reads CATSDGGDSSYEQYF. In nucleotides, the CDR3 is TGTGCCACCAGTGACGGAGGGGACAGCAGCTACGAGCAGTACTTC.

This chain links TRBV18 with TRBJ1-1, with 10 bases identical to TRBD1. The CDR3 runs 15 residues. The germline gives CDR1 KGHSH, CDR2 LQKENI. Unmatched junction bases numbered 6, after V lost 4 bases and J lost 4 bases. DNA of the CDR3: TGTGCCAGCTCACAGACAGGGGGCAGGTTCACTGAAGCTTTCTTT. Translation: CASSQTGGRFTEAFF.

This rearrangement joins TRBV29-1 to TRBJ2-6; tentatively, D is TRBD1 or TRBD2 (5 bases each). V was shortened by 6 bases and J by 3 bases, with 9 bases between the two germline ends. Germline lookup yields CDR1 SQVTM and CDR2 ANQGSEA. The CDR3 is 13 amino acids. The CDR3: CSVWDDGANVLTF. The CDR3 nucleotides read TGCAGCGTATGGGACGATGGGGCCAACGTCCTGACTTTC.

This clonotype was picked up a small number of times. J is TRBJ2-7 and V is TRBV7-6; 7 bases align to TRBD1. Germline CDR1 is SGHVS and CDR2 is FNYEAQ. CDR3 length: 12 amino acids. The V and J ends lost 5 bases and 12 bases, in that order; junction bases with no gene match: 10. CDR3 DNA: TGTGCCAGCAGCCAAGAAGGGACAGTTTCGTACTTC. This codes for CASSQEGTVSYF.

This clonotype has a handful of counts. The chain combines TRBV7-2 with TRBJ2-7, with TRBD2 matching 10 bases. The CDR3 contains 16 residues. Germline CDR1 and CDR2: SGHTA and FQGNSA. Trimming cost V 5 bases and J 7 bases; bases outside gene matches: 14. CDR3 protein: CASSLPPSGRAGEQYF. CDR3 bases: TGTGCCAGCAGCCTGCCTCCCAGCGGGAGGGCTGGAGAGCAGTACTTC.

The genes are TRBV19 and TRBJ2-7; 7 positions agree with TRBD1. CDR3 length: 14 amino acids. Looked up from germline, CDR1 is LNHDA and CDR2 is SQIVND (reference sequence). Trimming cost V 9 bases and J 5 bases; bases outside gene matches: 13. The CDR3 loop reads CASSLDRLGHEQYF. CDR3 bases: TGTGCCAGCAGTTTGGACAGGTTAGGACACGAGCAGTACTTC. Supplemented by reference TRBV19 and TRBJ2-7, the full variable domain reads DGGITQSPKYLFRKEGQNVTLSCEQNLNHDAMYWYRQDPGQGLRLIYYSQIVNDFQKGDIAEGYSVSREKKESFPLTVTSAQKNPTAFYLCASSLDRLGHEQYFGPGTRLTVT.

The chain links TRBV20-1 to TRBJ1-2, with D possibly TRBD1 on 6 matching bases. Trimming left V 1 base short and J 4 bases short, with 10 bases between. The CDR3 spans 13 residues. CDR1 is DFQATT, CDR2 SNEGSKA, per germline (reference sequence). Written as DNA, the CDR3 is TGCAGTGCTAGAGCGGGGGGCATCTATGGCTACACCTTC. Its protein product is CSARAGGIYGYTF.